These 23 T cell receptor beta chains came from one sample sequenced in a study of T-cell reconstitution after alpha-beta-depleted transplantation in children (dated by TCRdb to 2016 to 2017). Library preparation used PCR. Sequenced on an Illumina HiSeq 2500. To normalize quantification of the TCRbeta repertoire, the TCR libraries were built with molecular barcoding that relied on unique molecular identifiers. TCRdb itself trimmed the public reads at Q25 with fastp, ran MiXCR and retained productive beta chains. Rows merge per CDR3 protein into single entries with the most common DNA and genes. In this sample the table shows about 610,000 distinct CDR3 sequences, under 12% of which occur a single time. The ten largest clones take up less than 5% of the sample. Sequenced here: PBMCs from the stem cell graft donor, sampled from the stem cell graft. The receptor set was obtained from a human donor who donated a stem cell graft to a child with acute myeloid leukemia.

The rearrangement joins TRBV6-4 to TRBJ2-3, with D possibly TRBD1 on 6 matching bases. CDR1 and CDR2 (germline): MRHNA, SNTAGT. The CDR3 extends over 10 amino acids. Trimming removed 11 bases at V and 6 bases at J, with 9 bases between. The CDR3 protein is CAGQGDTQYF. DNA of the CDR3: TGTGCCGGCCAGGGGGATACGCAGTATTTT.

This clonotype appeared once. The chain employs TRBV7-9 and TRBJ1-2, with 8 bases matching TRBD1. V lost 5 bases, J lost 9 bases, and 20 bases stayed unmatched. There are 17 residues in the CDR3. The germline V gene encodes CDR1 SEHNR and CDR2 FQNEAQ (reference sequence). CDR3 loop: CASSAIAPRAGGIRYTF. Written as DNA, the CDR3 is TGTGCCAGCAGCGCCATAGCCCCACGCGCAGGGGGCATCCGCTACACCTTC.

CDR3 sequence reads: CASSFLAGGPGNEQFF. As DNA, the CDR3 is TGTGCCAGCAGTTTCCTAGCGGGAGGGCCGGGCAATGAGCAGTTCTTC. The chain uses TRBV27 and TRBJ2-1, with 12 bases fitting TRBD2. The CDR3 contains 16 residues. Germline V CDR1 and CDR2: MNHEY, SMNVEV (reference sequence). J gave up 6 bases and V 3 bases, and 6 bases lay outside the gene matches.

This rearrangement joins TRBV6-5 to TRBJ2-1; 16 nucleotides match TRBD2. With 4 bases clipped from V and 7 bases from J, the junction kept 10 bases outside the gene matches. Germline V gives CDR1 MNHEY, CDR2 SVGAGI. The CDR3 consists of 18 residues. The CDR3, as DNA: TGTGCCAGCAGTTCCAGATTGGGACTAGCGGGAGGGCGGAATGAGCAGTTCTTC. It translates to CASSSRLGLAGGRNEQFF.

The table lists this clonotype with a few counts. This chain connects TRBV20-1 to TRBJ2-3; D possibly uses TRBD1 or TRBD2 (5 bases each). V lost 1 base and J lost 10, with 18 bases in between. Germline CDR1 reads DFQATT; CDR2 reads SNEGSKA (reference sequence). The CDR3 loop spans 14 amino acids. The CDR3 here is CSARALRLGRAQYF. CDR3 sequence (DNA): TGCAGTGCTAGAGCCCTCCGTCTGGGGCGGGCGCAGTATTTT.

The genes are TRBV29-1 and TRBJ2-2, with TRBD1 matching over 9 bases. The CDR3 runs to 15 residues. V shed 3 bases and J 6 bases; nucleotides not matched to a gene: 8. CDR1 is SQVTM and CDR2 is ANQGSEA in the germline V gene. CDR3 sequence: CSVDPGTGLAGELFF. DNA for the CDR3: TGCAGCGTTGATCCCGGGACAGGGTTGGCCGGGGAGCTGTTTTTT.

The CDR3 spells CASSRPGLSEKLFF. The CDR3 bases are TGTGCCAGCAGTAGACCGGGACTCTCTGAAAAACTGTTTTTT. This chain uses TRBV27 with TRBJ1-4, with a possible D match to TRBD1 (5 bases). This CDR3 has 14 amino acids. V was shortened by 5 bases and J by 7 bases, with 14 bases between the two germline ends. CDR1 is MNHEY and CDR2 is SMNVEV in the germline V gene (reference sequence).

This clonotype has just a few counts. This chain joins TRBV20-1 and TRBJ2-5, with 9 bases lining up with TRBD2. Germline-derived CDR1 and CDR2 are DFQATT and SNEGSKA (reference sequence). This CDR3 is 15 amino acids long. The V and J ends lost 4 bases and 0 bases, in that order; junction bases with no gene match: 6. The CDR3 is CSAKTSGGYQETQYF. Written as DNA, the CDR3 is TGCAGTGCTAAGACTAGCGGAGGGTACCAAGAGACCCAGTACTTC.

V and J are TRBV24-1 and TRBJ1-1; tentatively, D is TRBD1 (6 bases). Trimming removed 9 bases at V and 1 base at J, with 11 bases between. Per germline, CDR1 KGHDR and CDR2 SFDVKD. This CDR3 has 13 residues. The CDR3 coding sequence is TGTGCCACCTCGGGGGCCCCGAACACTGAAGCTTTCTTT. It codes for CATSGAPNTEAFF.

This clonotype was recorded at least ten times. In nucleotides, the CDR3 is TGTGCCAGCAGTTACTCTACGGGATCTGGGGCCAACGTCCTGACTTTC. This codes for CASSYSTGSGANVLTF. The V gene is TRBV6-5, the J gene TRBJ2-6, with D possibly TRBD2 on 5 matching bases. CDR1 and CDR2 from the germline V gene are MNHEY and SVGAGI. Trimming shortened V by 0 bases and J by 1 base, and 7 bases separated the two germline ends. The CDR3 sequence is 16 residues long.

This clonotype was seen a few times. The chain joins TRBV9 to TRBJ2-2; D remains unclear. The V gene lost 4 bases and the J gene lost 6 bases, with 16 bases spanning the gap. The CDR3 sequence is 15 residues long. Germline V gene lookup returns CDR1 SGDLS and CDR2 YYNGEE. The CDR3 region is CASSLRPLEPGELFF. The CDR3 DNA reads TGTGCCAGCAGCTTACGACCCCTCGAGCCCGGGGAGCTGTTTTTT.

This clonotype has only a few counts. The V call is TRBV6-6, the J call TRBJ2-3, with D possibly being TRBD2 (5 bases). This CDR3 is built from 13 residues. The V gene lost 6 bases and the J gene lost 4 bases, with 11 bases spanning the gap. Per germline, CDR1 MNHNY and CDR2 SVGAGI (reference sequence). The CDR3 DNA reads TGTGCCAGCAGACGAACGCGGGCAGATACGCAGTATTTT. It encodes CASRRTRADTQYF.

The chain is built from TRBV7-2 and TRBJ2-7, with TRBD2 identical over 16 bases. Germline CDR1 and CDR2: SGHTA and FQGNSA. This CDR3 region has 20 residues. Trimming took 0 bases from V and 2 from J; bases not matched to a gene: 10. DNA of the CDR3: TGTGCCAGCAGCTTAGCCCCCCCGGGACTAGCGGGAGGGGCCCCCTACGAGCAGTACTTC. Translated: CASSLAPPGLAGGAPYEQYF.

This clonotype was seen at least ten times. The chain links TRBV24-1 to TRBJ1-5, with D perhaps matching TRBD1 (5 bases). Germline assignment: CDR1 KGHDR and CDR2 SFDVKD. Trimming removed 0 bases at V and 6 bases at J, with 5 bases between. The CDR3 spans 13 residues. CDR3 in DNA: TGTGCCACCAGTGATTTGAGGGGTCAGCCCCAGCATTTT. This gives the protein CATSDLRGQPQHF.

This clonotype was picked up many times. Germline is not matched at one junction end, which may reflect a read error. The V call is TRBV28, the J call TRBJ1-1; D gene uncertain. Looked up from germline, CDR1 is MDHEN and CDR2 is SYDVKM. The CDR3 has 13 amino acids. CDR3 DNA sequence: TGTGCCAGCAGTTTAAGAGGACTTACTGATGCTTTCTTT. This sequence encodes CASSLRGLTDAFF. The whole variable domain, filled in from reference TRBV28 and TRBJ1-1, reads DVKVTQSSRYLVKRTGEKVFLECVQDMDHENMFWYRQDPGLGLRLIYFSYDVKMKEKGDIPEGYSVSREKKERFSLILESASTNQTSMYLCASSLRGLTDAFFGQGTRLTVV.

This rearrangement joins TRBV2 to TRBJ2-7; D is unclear. The CDR3 is 13 residues long. V was shortened by 2 bases and J by 6 bases, with 11 bases between the two germline ends. CDR1 SNHLY and CDR2 FYNNEI come from the germline V gene. CDR3 loop: CASSEYSTREQYF. DNA for the CDR3: TGTGCCAGCAGTGAATACAGTACCCGCGAGCAGTACTTC.

This clonotype came up a few times. This chain uses TRBV25-1 with TRBJ1-1, with D hard to call. The CDR3 extends over 12 amino acids. From germline, CDR1 is MGHDK and CDR2 SYGVNS. V was trimmed by 4 bases and J by 4 bases, leaving 7 bases between them. This CDR3 reads CASSGPFTEAFF. The CDR3 DNA sequence: TGTGCCAGCAGTGGTCCATTCACTGAAGCTTTCTTT.

The chain combines TRBV29-1 with TRBJ2-1, with 10 bases identical to TRBD2. The length of the CDR3 is 11 residues. The germline CDR1 and CDR2 sequences are SQVTM and ANQGSEA. The J segment lost 7 bases and the V segment lost 6 bases, leaving 0 bases of the junction unmatched. The CDR3 spells CSVTSGNEQFF. The CDR3 region has the DNA TGCAGCGTGACTAGCGGGAATGAGCAGTTCTTC.

This clonotype was counted many times. The chain links TRBV27 to TRBJ2-3, with TRBD2 matching over 7 bases. The CDR3 is 14 residues long. From germline, CDR1 is MNHEY and CDR2 SMNVEV (reference sequence). Unmatched junction bases numbered 3, after V lost 2 bases and J lost 4 bases. The CDR3, as DNA: TGTGCCAGCAGTTTAGGCGGGAGCTCAGATACGCAGTATTTT. Translated, it gives CASSLGGSSDTQYF.

This rearrangement joins TRBV9 to TRBJ2-2; 8 nucleotides line up with TRBD1. V shed 4 bases, J shed 14 bases, and the junction held 7 bases outside the gene matches. Germline CDR1 and CDR2: SGDLS and YYNGEE. The CDR3 covers 12 residues. Written as DNA, the CDR3 is TGTGCCAGCAGCCTTGGACAGGGAGAACTGTTTTTT. Protein product: CASSLGQGELFF. Drawing the rest from reference TRBV9 and TRBJ2-2, the complete variable domain is DSGVTQTPKHLITATGQRVTLRCSPRSGDLSVYWYQQSLDQGLQFLIQYYNGEERAKGNILERFSAQQFPDLHSELNLSSLELGDSALYFCASSLGQGELFFGEGSRLTVL.

This clonotype was recorded many times. CDR3 loop: CASSRTSGRSKNIQYF. The CDR3 DNA reads as TGTGCCAGCAGCCGGACTAGCGGGAGGTCCAAAAACATTCAGTACTTC. This chain connects TRBV14 to TRBJ2-4; TRBD2 matches at 14 bases. CDR1 SGHDN and CDR2 FVKESK come from the germline V gene. Trimming cost V 4 bases and J 2 bases; bases outside gene matches: 1. The CDR3 totals 16 residues.

This clonotype was picked up a small number of times. The rearrangement joins TRBV7-8 to TRBJ1-2; D is unresolved. This CDR3 has 14 amino acids. The germline gives CDR1 SGHVS, CDR2 FQNEAQ. V lost 4 bases, J lost 7 bases, and 16 bases lay in between. The CDR3 coding sequence is TGTGCCAGCAGCTCGGCGGGTGCGTCGGGTGGCTACACCTTC. Residues: CASSSAGASGGYTF.

The V gene is TRBV5-1, the J gene TRBJ1-3, with 7 bases that match TRBD1. The CDR3 spans 17 residues. The germline V gene encodes CDR1 SGHRS and CDR2 YFSETQ. After removal of 3 bases from V and 0 bases from J, the junction contained 9 bases not matched to a gene. Written as DNA, the CDR3 is TGCGCCAGCAGCTCTGAAGGGGGCCCTCGCTCTGGAAACACCATATATTTT. This gives the protein CASSSEGGPRSGNTIYF.